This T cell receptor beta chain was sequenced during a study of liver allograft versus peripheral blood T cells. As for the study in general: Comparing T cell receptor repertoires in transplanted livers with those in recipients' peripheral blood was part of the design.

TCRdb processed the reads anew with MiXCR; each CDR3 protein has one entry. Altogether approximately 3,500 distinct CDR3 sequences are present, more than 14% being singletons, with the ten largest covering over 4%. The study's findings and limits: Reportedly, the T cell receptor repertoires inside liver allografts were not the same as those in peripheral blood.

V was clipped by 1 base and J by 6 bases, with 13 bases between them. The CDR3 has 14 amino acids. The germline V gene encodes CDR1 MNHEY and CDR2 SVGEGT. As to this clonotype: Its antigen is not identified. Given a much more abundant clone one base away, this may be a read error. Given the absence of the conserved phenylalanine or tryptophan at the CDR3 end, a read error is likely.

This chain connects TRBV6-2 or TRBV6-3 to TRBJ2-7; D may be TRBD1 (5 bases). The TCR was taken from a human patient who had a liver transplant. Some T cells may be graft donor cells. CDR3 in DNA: TGTGCCAGCAGTTACTGCAGGGATGAATGCGAGCAGTACTCC. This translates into CASSYCRDECEQYS.